This T cell receptor (beta chain) emerged from a study of CXCR3-negative and CXCR3-positive naive CD8 T cells. Note on this clonotype: The antigen remains unidentified.

Naivety in CD8+ T cells corresponded to a CD45RO-CCR7+CD27+CD95- phenotype. Germline-derived CDR1 and CDR2 are LNHDA and SQIVND (reference sequence). The CDR3 is 16 amino acids. Via 5' RACE with UMI labels, TRB cDNA libraries were prepared. TCRdb reprocessed the 5' RACE reads and reports one entry per CDR3 protein, with no DNA. Seen in this sample are under 75,000 distinct CDR3 sequences; the ten most common clones hold 4.3%. Study results and caveats: CXCR3 expression dropped partially after cryopreservation, and most assays relied on fresh PBMCs. CXCR3-expressing naive cells carried TRB CDR3s more hydrophobic than those of CXCR3-negative naive cells.

The receptor's source is a human donor in good health. Some clones in this sample may be carry-over from other donors' samples. The chain is built from TRBV19 and TRBJ1-1; TCRdb's D call, TRBD1, is unchecked because there is no DNA. The sample consisted of naive CXCR3- CD8+ T cells from blood. Specified subset: CD45RO-CCR7+CD27+CD95- naive CD8+ T cells lacking CXCR3 (TNR3-). CDR3 protein: CASSIDRDMANTEAFF.